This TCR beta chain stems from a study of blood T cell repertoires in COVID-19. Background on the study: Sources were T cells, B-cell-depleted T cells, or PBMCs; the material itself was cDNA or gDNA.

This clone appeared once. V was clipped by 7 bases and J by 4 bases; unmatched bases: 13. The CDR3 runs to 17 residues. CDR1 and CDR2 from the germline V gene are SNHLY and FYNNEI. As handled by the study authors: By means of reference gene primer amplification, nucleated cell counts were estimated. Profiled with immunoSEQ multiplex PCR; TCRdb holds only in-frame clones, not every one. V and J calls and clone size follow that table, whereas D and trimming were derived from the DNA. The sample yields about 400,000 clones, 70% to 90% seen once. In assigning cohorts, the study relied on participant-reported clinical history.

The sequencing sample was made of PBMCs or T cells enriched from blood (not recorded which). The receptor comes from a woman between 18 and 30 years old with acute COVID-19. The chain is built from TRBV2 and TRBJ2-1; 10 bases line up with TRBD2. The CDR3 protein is CASKGLAGVGRYNEQFF. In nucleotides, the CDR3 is TGTGCCAGCAAGGGGCTAGCGGGAGTCGGTAGGTACAATGAGCAGTTCTTC.